The sample holds many counts of the clone carrying this TCR beta chain. One entry per CDR3 protein results from TCRdb running MiXCR on the RT-PCR reads. The data show around 190,000 distinct CDR3 sequences, around a tenth seen once. Between the trimmed V and J ends, which lost 4 bases and 0 bases, there was a span of 13 bases. Germline V lookup: CDR1 SGHRS, CDR2 YFSETQ. CDR3 length: 16 amino acids. These data originate in a study of response to subunit inactivated influenza vaccine. Sequenced here: non-naive T cells sorted from PBMCs, sampled on the day of vaccination. This chain links TRBV5-1 with TRBJ2-2; D perhaps matches TRBD2 (6 bases). The TCR sequence derives from a man aged 50 or older who received an inactivated influenza vaccine. In DNA form, the CDR3 reads TGCGCCAGCAGCCCGTCCGGACTAACGAACACCGGGGAGCTGTTTTTT. Protein: CASSPSGLTNTGELFF.